Presented here are 9 T cell receptor beta chains from one specimen sequenced in a study of blood T cell repertoires in COVID-19. Measured with immunoSEQ multiplex PCR; TCRdb has only the in-frame clones, and not every one. The table lists roughly 200,000 clones, 80% to 90% of them singletons, with approximately 6.2% in the top ten. The specimen was peripheral blood. The receptor source for this set is a man in his sixties who had recovered from COVID-19.

The chain joins TRBV24-1 to TRBJ1-1; D ambiguous. Per the germline V gene, CDR1 is KGHDR and CDR2 is SFDVKD. This CDR3 is 16 amino acids long. Trimming took 3 bases from V and 4 from J, leaving 17 bases between them. The CDR3 spells CATSDAGSQASTEAFF. The CDR3 DNA is TGTGCCACCAGTGATGCTGGTTCTCAGGCCAGCACTGAAGCTTTCTTT.

A single count supports this clone. V and J are TRBV30 and TRBJ2-3, with TRBD2 identical over 9 bases. This CDR3 is 16 amino acids long. The ends lost 0 bases at V and 4 bases at J; junction bases unmatched: 8. Germline lookup yields CDR1 GTSNPN and CDR2 SVGIG (reference sequence). This CDR3 reads CAWSVRGGANADTQYF. The CDR3 DNA reads TGTGCCTGGAGTGTACGCGGGGGGGCCAACGCAGATACGCAGTATTTT.

This rearrangement joins TRBV6-6 to TRBJ1-5, with a possible D match to TRBD1 (5 bases). Germline V CDR1 and CDR2: MNHNY, SVGAGI (reference sequence). The length of the CDR3 is 12 residues. Trimming pared 5 bases from V and 6 bases from J, leaving 8 bases between. The CDR3 nucleotides are TGTGCCAGCAGTCTAGACAGTCAGCCCCAGCATTTT. Its translation is CASSLDSQPQHF.

This clone was picked up one time. The chain links TRBV30 to TRBJ1-2; TRBD1 agrees at 7 bases. This CDR3 is built from 12 residues. V was clipped by 1 base and J by 6 bases; unmatched bases: 2. Germline V CDR1 and CDR2: GTSNPN, SVGIG (reference sequence). CDR3: CAWSGDRHGYTF. The CDR3 nucleotides are TGTGCCTGGAGTGGGGACAGACATGGCTACACCTTC.

The rearrangement links TRBV24-1 to TRBJ2-1; D not resolved. This CDR3 is 14 amino acids long. The germline V gene encodes CDR1 KGHDR and CDR2 SFDVKD. Trimming took 5 bases from V and 4 from J, leaving 11 bases between them. CDR3 sequence reads: CATSVGGLYNEQFF. CDR3 nucleotides: TGTGCCACCAGTGTAGGCGGCCTTTACAATGAGCAGTTCTTC.

The chain carries TRBV19 and TRBJ1-5; a possible D gene is TRBD1 (5 bases). Between the trimmed V and J ends, which lost 6 bases and 3 bases, there was a span of 12 bases. CDR1 is LNHDA and CDR2 is SQIVND in the germline V gene (reference sequence). The CDR3 runs to 14 residues. CDR3 sequence: CASSPQGLNQPQHF. CDR3 DNA sequence: TGTGCCAGTAGCCCCCAGGGACTCAATCAGCCCCAGCATTTT.

The chain joins TRBV27 to TRBJ2-7; 9 bases are a match to TRBD1. Germline lookup yields CDR1 MNHEY and CDR2 SMNVEV (reference sequence). The length of the CDR3 is 14 residues. The V gene end was trimmed by 3 bases and the J gene end by 3 bases; junction bases not matched to a gene: 3. CDR3 sequence: CASSFDRGDYEQYF. In nucleotides, the CDR3 is TGTGCCAGCAGTTTTGACAGGGGGGACTACGAGCAGTACTTC.

V gene TRBV11-2 combines with J gene TRBJ2-7, with 7 bases matching TRBD1. The CDR3 loop spans 14 amino acids. CDR1 and CDR2 from the germline V gene are SGHAT and FQNNGV. V gave up 3 bases and J gave up 5 bases; unmatched junction bases: 7. CDR3 coding DNA: TGTGCCAGCAGCTTCCGACAGGGACACGACGAGCAGTACTTC. Its protein product is CASSFRQGHDEQYF.

The rearrangement uses TRBV6-6 and TRBJ2-1; a weak D match, TRBD2 (7 bases). This CDR3 region has 13 residues. V was pared by 10 bases and J by 7 bases, with 17 bases between. The germline gives CDR1 MNHNY, CDR2 SVGAGI (reference sequence). The CDR3 protein is CATGAGAWNEQFF. CDR3 DNA: TGTGCCACCGGGGCGGGGGCGTGGAATGAGCAGTTCTTC.